The 28 T cell receptor beta chains below were found in one sample sequenced in a study of cytomegalovirus exposure and HLA in healthy donors. Primers for the PCR totalled 60 Vbeta and 13 Jbeta. The assay was immunoSEQ multiplex PCR, and TCRdb's table has in-frame clones only and misses some. The sample includes around 120,000 clones, roughly four fifths seen only once; the top ten take over 1.5%. Material for sequencing was PBMCs. All receptors come from a woman between 18 and 29 years old in good health and CMV-seronegative.

This clone has just a few counts. The V and J genes are TRBV7-2 and TRBJ2-7, with TRBD2 matching 14 bases. J was trimmed by 3 bases and V by 5 bases; bases with no gene match: 3. In germline, CDR1 is SGHTA, CDR2 FQGNSA. The CDR3 length is 15 residues. The CDR3 is CASSPGTSGGYEQYF. The CDR3 DNA follows: TGTGCCAGCAGCCCAGGGACTAGCGGGGGCTACGAGCAGTACTTC.

The rearrangement links TRBV5-1 to TRBJ1-1; D call uncertain. Deletions cut 0 bases from V and 0 bases from J, with 6 bases between. The CDR3 runs 14 residues. Germline CDR1 SGHRS, CDR2 YFSETQ. This CDR3 is CASSLAPVNTEAFF. As DNA, the CDR3 is TGCGCCAGCAGCTTGGCTCCGGTGAACACTGAAGCTTTCTTT.

The chain uses TRBV2 and TRBJ2-2; 7 bases are shared with TRBD1. Germline CDR1 is SNHLY and CDR2 is FYNNEI. The CDR3 is 16 residues long. V was clipped by 8 bases and J by 7 bases; unmatched bases: 16. The CDR3 loop reads CASSLSGTDWDGELFF. CDR3 nucleotides: TGTGCCAGCTCACTCTCCGGGACAGACTGGGACGGGGAGCTGTTTTTT.

This clone has a handful of counts. The chain uses TRBV4-1 and TRBJ2-3; 8 nucleotides agree with TRBD1. From germline, CDR1 is MGHRA and CDR2 YSYEKL. The CDR3 runs 16 residues. V was pared by 0 bases and J by 5 bases, with 7 bases of the junction left unmatched. This CDR3 reads CASSQEAAGGVDTQYF. In DNA, the CDR3 is TGCGCCAGCAGCCAAGAAGCGGCAGGGGGCGTAGATACGCAGTATTTT.

The J gene is TRBJ1-1, the V gene TRBV9, with no clear D. Germline V CDR1 and CDR2: SGDLS, YYNGEE. The CDR3 extends over 14 amino acids. Deletions cut 0 bases from V and 0 bases from J, with 6 bases between. CDR3: CASSVESLNTEAFF. CDR3 in DNA: TGTGCCAGCAGCGTAGAGAGCCTGAACACTGAAGCTTTCTTT. Using reference TRBV9 and TRBJ1-1 for the parts outside the CDR3, the full variable domain is DSGVTQTPKHLITATGQRVTLRCSPRSGDLSVYWYQQSLDQGLQFLIQYYNGEERAKGNILERFSAQQFPDLHSELNLSSLELGDSALYFCASSVESLNTEAFFGQGTRLTVV.

The chain carries TRBV27 and TRBJ2-7, with 7 bases identical to TRBD1. The germline V gene has CDR1 MNHEY and CDR2 SMNVEV (reference sequence). There are 14 residues in the CDR3. Germline trimming cut 5 bases from V and 3 bases from J; bases unmatched to any gene: 7. CDR3 loop: CASSRGDRSYEQYF. DNA for the CDR3: TGTGCCAGCAGTCGTGGGGACAGAAGCTACGAGCAGTACTTC.

The V and J genes are TRBV28 and TRBJ2-4; D is unclear. The germline CDR1 and CDR2 sequences are MDHEN and SYDVKM. Deletions cut 1 base from V and 8 bases from J, with 9 bases between. The CDR3 contains 13 residues. CDR3 sequence reads: CASSLSGTDIQYF. The CDR3 coding sequence is TGTGCCAGCAGTTTATCCGGCACAGACATTCAGTACTTC.

This chain connects TRBV28 to TRBJ1-6; TRBD1 aligns across 7 bases. CDR1 MDHEN and CDR2 SYDVKM come from the germline V gene. This CDR3 region has 14 residues. J was trimmed by 7 bases and V by 5 bases; bases with no gene match: 5. Here the CDR3 DNA reads TGTGCCAGCAGTCCGACAGGGAAAAATTCACCCCTCCACTTT. Translated: CASSPTGKNSPLHF.

CDR3 in amino acids: CASSKTGTGEQYF. The CDR3 region has the DNA TGTGCCAGTAGTAAGACAGGGACGGGTGAGCAGTACTTC. This rearrangement joins TRBV19 to TRBJ2-7; the match to TRBD1 covers 7 bases. The CDR3 length is 13 residues. Trimming removed 4 bases from V and 7 bases from J; junction bases left unmatched: 7. Germline lookup yields CDR1 LNHDA and CDR2 SQIVND (reference sequence).

The rearrangement links TRBV6-6 to TRBJ1-4; D not certain. This CDR3 has 14 amino acids. V lost 2 bases, J lost 6 bases, and 10 bases lay in between. Germline V lookup: CDR1 MNHNY, CDR2 SVGAGI (reference sequence). The CDR3: CASSYLLYDEKLFF. The CDR3 nucleotides are TGTGCCAGCAGTTACCTGCTCTATGATGAAAAACTGTTTTTT.

The chain carries TRBV7-2 and TRBJ1-5, with 7 bases lining up with TRBD1. This CDR3 is built from 15 residues. J was trimmed by 6 bases and V by 1 base; bases with no gene match: 6. Germline V gene sequence: CDR1 SGHTA, CDR2 FQGNSA. The CDR3 spells CASSLGQGLGQPQHF. The CDR3 DNA sequence: TGTGCCAGCAGCTTAGGACAGGGTTTGGGTCAGCCCCAGCATTTT.

V usage is TRBV6-5 and J usage is TRBJ1-2; TRBD1 is a possible D gene (5 bases). Trimming removed 6 bases at V and 7 bases at J, with 18 bases between. The CDR3 runs to 14 residues. Germline V gene data show CDR1 as MNHEY and CDR2 as SVGAGI. The CDR3 loop reads CASRRDARGGGYTF. CDR3 in DNA: TGTGCCAGCAGAAGGGACGCTCGGGGAGGTGGCTACACCTTC.

V gene TRBV28 combines with J gene TRBJ1-2, with no clear D. Between the trimmed V and J ends, which lost 9 bases and 7 bases, there was a span of 21 bases. This CDR3 region has 14 residues. In germline, CDR1 is MDHEN, CDR2 SYDVKM. CDR3 amino acids: CASALEFGSSGYTF. The CDR3 DNA reads TGTGCCAGTGCTTTGGAGTTTGGGTCTTCTGGCTACACCTTC.

This sequence joins TRBV5-1 and TRBJ1-2; 7 positions match TRBD1. Losses at the gene ends were 2 bases for V and 2 bases for J; bases not matched to a gene: 3. The CDR3 is 14 residues long. CDR1 and CDR2 from the germline V gene are SGHRS and YFSETQ. The CDR3 spells CASSFRTGNYGYTF. CDR3 nucleotides: TGCGCCAGCAGCTTCCGGACAGGAAACTATGGCTACACCTTC.

CDR3 DNA sequence: TGTGCCAGCAGTTCGACAGGCTTCTTGGGCTACACCTTC. It translates to CASSSTGFLGYTF. The genes are TRBV2 and TRBJ1-2, with a tentative D call TRBD1 (6 bases). Germline V CDR1 and CDR2: SNHLY, FYNNEI. Trimming pared 5 bases from V and 8 bases from J, leaving 15 bases between. The CDR3 is made up of 13 amino acids.

This chain uses TRBV5-6 with TRBJ2-2; a possible D gene is TRBD1 (6 bases). The CDR3 contains 17 residues. From germline, CDR1 is SGHDT and CDR2 YYEEEE. V gave up 2 bases and J gave up 6 bases, with 20 bases separating them. CDR3 protein: CASSFYGTSNWAGELFF. The DNA of the CDR3 is TGTGCCAGCAGCTTTTATGGGACAAGCAATTGGGCCGGGGAGCTGTTTTTT.

The gene calls are TRBV10-3 and TRBJ2-5; D gene uncertain. Trimming left V 1 base short and J 1 base short, with 13 bases between. Germline loops: CDR1 ENHRY, CDR2 SYGVKD. There are 16 residues in the CDR3. CDR3 nucleotides: TGTGCCATCAGTGAGTTTTTTGAGAACAGCCAAGAGACCCAGTACTTC. It translates to CAISEFFENSQETQYF.

This clone has a single count. The V and J genes are TRBV28 and TRBJ1-2; D is uncertain. Trimming pared 4 bases from V and 4 bases from J, leaving 7 bases between. Per the germline V gene, CDR1 is MDHEN and CDR2 is SYDVKM. The CDR3 runs to 12 residues. The CDR3 loop is CASSSLVYGYTF. CDR3 bases: TGTGCCAGCAGTTCTCTTGTCTATGGCTACACCTTC.

This rearrangement joins TRBV28 to TRBJ2-1, with a possible D match to TRBD2 (5 bases). This CDR3 spans 17 amino acids. The V gene's germline CDR1 is MDHEN and CDR2 SYDVKM. Trimming pared 3 bases from V and 4 bases from J, leaving 19 bases between. The CDR3 is CASSFSPGVYLYNEQFF. CDR3 sequence (DNA): TGTGCCAGCAGTTTCTCACCCGGGGTCTACCTATACAATGAGCAGTTCTTC.

The chain recombines TRBV5-1 with TRBJ2-5, with 7 bases that match TRBD1. Germline trimming cut 0 bases from V and 5 bases from J; bases unmatched to any gene: 4. CDR3 length equals 14 residues. Germline CDR1 is SGHRS and CDR2 is YFSETQ. The CDR3: CASSLGDREETQYF. In nucleotides, the CDR3 is TGCGCCAGCAGCTTGGGAGACAGGGAGGAGACCCAGTACTTC.

This clone showed up just once. V and J are TRBV27 and TRBJ2-7; TRBD1 is a possible D gene (5 bases). This CDR3 has 14 amino acids. Trimming took 6 bases from V and 5 from J, leaving 17 bases between them. Germline V gene data show CDR1 as MNHEY and CDR2 as SMNVEV (reference sequence). Here the CDR3 reads CASRWGTPNDEQYF. The DNA for the CDR3 is TGTGCCAGCAGATGGGGCACTCCGAATGACGAGCAGTACTTC.

This chain links TRBV9 with TRBJ2-7; D call uncertain. V shed 0 bases and J shed 2 bases, with 9 bases lying between them. The length of the CDR3 is 14 residues. Germline V CDR1 and CDR2: SGDLS, YYNGEE. CDR3 DNA: TGTGCCAGCAGCGTAGGGCAGACTCCCTACGAGCAGTACTTC. Encoded protein: CASSVGQTPYEQYF.

The J gene is TRBJ1-1, the V gene TRBV27; D is perhaps TRBD1 (5 bases). Trimming removed 6 bases at V and 0 bases at J, with 11 bases between. CDR1 and CDR2 (germline): MNHEY, SMNVEV (reference sequence). The CDR3 is made up of 14 amino acids. CDR3 nucleotide sequence: TGTGCCAGCAGGATAGACAGAATGAACACTGAAGCTTTCTTT. Protein: CASRIDRMNTEAFF.

The rearrangement links TRBV6-5 to TRBJ2-7; D is unclear. This CDR3 has 12 amino acids. Germline-derived CDR1 and CDR2 are MNHEY and SVGAGI. Trimming pared 2 bases from V and 4 bases from J, leaving 6 bases between. As DNA, the CDR3 is TGTGCCAGCAGTTACGCCGGGTACGAGCAGTACTTC. This codes for CASSYAGYEQYF.

The CDR3 here is CASSQTDRVSEKLFF. The CDR3 coding sequence is TGCGCCAGCAGTCAAACGGACAGGGTGAGTGAAAAACTGTTTTTT. The chain links TRBV23-1 to TRBJ1-4; TRBD1 matches 8 bases. TRBV23-1 carries the ORF label, with uncertain function. This CDR3 contains 15 residues. Trimming removed 2 bases from V and 7 bases from J; junction bases left unmatched: 6.

The V and J genes are TRBV5-4 and TRBJ1-1; 8 positions match TRBD1. This CDR3 region has 15 residues. Germline V gene data show CDR1 as SGHNT and CDR2 as YYREEE (reference sequence). The trim removed 1 base at V and 4 bases at J, leaving 6 bases unmatched. The CDR3 coding sequence is TGTGCCAGCAGCTTGATGGCAGGGGGCGGCACTGAAGCTTTCTTT. Its translation is CASSLMAGGGTEAFF.

The chain is built from TRBV18 and TRBJ2-3, with 9 bases lining up with TRBD2. The germline gives CDR1 KGHSH, CDR2 LQKENI. This CDR3 contains 17 residues. V lost 3 bases, J lost 1 base, and 8 bases stayed unmatched. The CDR3 DNA reads as TGTGCCAGCTCACCCCTTAATTTAGCGGGGGGCACAGATACGCAGTATTTT. Its translation: CASSPLNLAGGTDTQYF.

In this sample, this clone turned up a few times. Compared with germline, one end of the junction differs, possibly owing to a read error. The CDR3 DNA reads as TGTGCCAGCAGACCTCTGACAGGGGGAGACTTATTC. It encodes CASRPLTGGDLF. The chain joins TRBV6-1 to TRBJ2-7; 9 bases line up with TRBD1. Germline V gene sequence: CDR1 MNHNS, CDR2 SASEGT. This CDR3 has 12 amino acids.